The present T cell receptor beta chain was sequenced within a study of blood T cell repertoires in COVID-19. As for the study in general: Nucleic acid was either cDNA or gDNA, and it came from T cells, B-cell-depleted T cells, or PBMCs.

Germline CDR1 is MDHEN and CDR2 is SYDVKM. The CDR3 totals 15 residues. J gave up 7 bases and V 3 bases, and 7 bases lay outside the gene matches. Generated by immunoSEQ multiplex PCR, the TCRdb table keeps only in-frame clones and is missing some. The sample includes roughly 100,000 clones, around 90% seen only once; the top ten take roughly 3.5%. The TCR originated in a human donor in a cohort sampled during active COVID-19. J is TRBJ2-1 and V is TRBV28; 9 bases align to TRBD2. Sequenced sample: peripheral blood. In DNA, the CDR3 is TGTGCCAGCAGTTTCCCGGCGGGAGGGCCTAATGAGCAGTTCTTC. Protein product: CASSFPAGGPNEQFF.